Included here is one TCR beta chain sequence, with context. Its antigen remains unknown. The data were obtained in a study of response to subunit inactivated influenza vaccine. General study points: Authors suggested each seasonal flu vaccination may recruit only limited numbers of new T cells.

TCRdb re-called the RT-PCR reads with MiXCR, one entry per CDR3 protein. The sample has around 480,000 distinct CDR3 sequences, 9.5% to 13% seen once. CDR3 length: 19 amino acids. After removal of 1 base from V and 1 base from J, the junction contained 4 bases not matched to a gene. Per the germline V gene, CDR1 is LGHNA and CDR2 is YNFKEQ. The sequencing here drew on PBMCs from blood, taken roughly 6 weeks after vaccination. This sequence originates from a middle-aged man who received an inactivated influenza vaccine. The chain employs TRBV4-2 and TRBJ2-4; TRBD2 aligns across 16 bases. This CDR3 is CASSQVGLAGGFAKNIQYF. The CDR3 DNA follows: TGTGCCAGCAGCCAAGTGGGACTAGCGGGAGGGTTTGCCAAAAACATTCAGTACTTC.